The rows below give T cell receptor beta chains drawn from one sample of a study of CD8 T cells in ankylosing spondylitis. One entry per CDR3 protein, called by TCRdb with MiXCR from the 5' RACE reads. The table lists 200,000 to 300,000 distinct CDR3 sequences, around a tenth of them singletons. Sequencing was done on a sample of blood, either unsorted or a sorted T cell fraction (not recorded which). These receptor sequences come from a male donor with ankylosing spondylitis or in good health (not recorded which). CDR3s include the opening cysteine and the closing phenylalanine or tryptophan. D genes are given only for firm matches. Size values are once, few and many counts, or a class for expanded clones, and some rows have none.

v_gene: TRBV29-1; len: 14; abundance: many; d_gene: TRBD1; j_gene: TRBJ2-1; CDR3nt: TGCAGCGTTGTGACAAGGGGGCAATACAATGAGCAGTTCTTC; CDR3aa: CSVVTRGQYNEQFF
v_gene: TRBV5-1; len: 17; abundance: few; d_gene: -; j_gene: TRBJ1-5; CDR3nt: TGCGCCAGCAGCTTGGAAGGCGGGGCGGGGAGCAATCAGCCCCAGCATTTT; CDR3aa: CASSLEGGAGSNQPQHF
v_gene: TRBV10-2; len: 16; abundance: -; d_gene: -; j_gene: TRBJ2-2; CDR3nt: TGCGCCAGCAGTGCCCCCTCCGCGGCGAGAACCGGGGAGCTGTTTTTT; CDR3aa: CASSAPSAARTGELFF
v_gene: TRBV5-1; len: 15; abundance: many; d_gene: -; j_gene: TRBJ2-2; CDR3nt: TGCGCCAGCACCCCCTTCGGCGTGAACACCGGGGAGCTGTTTTTT; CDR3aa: CASTPFGVNTGELFF
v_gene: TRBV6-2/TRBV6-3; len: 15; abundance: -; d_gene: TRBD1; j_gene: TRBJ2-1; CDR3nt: TGTGCCAGCAGTTACGCAGGGGGCTCCTACAATGAGCAGTTCTTC; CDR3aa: CASSYAGGSYNEQFF
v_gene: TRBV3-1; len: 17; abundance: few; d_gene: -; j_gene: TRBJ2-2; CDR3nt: TGTGCCAGCAGCCAGGCGCAACCGGGACAGAACACCGGGGAGCTGTTTTTT; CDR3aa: CASSQAQPGQNTGELFF
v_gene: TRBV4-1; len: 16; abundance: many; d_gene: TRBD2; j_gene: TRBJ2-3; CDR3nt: TGCGCCAGCAGCCAAGAAGCGGGGGGGGTTGCAAATACGCAGTATTTT; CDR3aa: CASSQEAGGVANTQYF
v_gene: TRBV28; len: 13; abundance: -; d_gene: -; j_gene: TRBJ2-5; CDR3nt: TGTGCCGCACCGGGGGGCAGGGGAGAGACCCAGTACTTC; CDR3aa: CAAPGGRGETQYF
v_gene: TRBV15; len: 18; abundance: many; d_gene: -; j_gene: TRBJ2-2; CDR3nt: TGTGCCACCAGCAGTCCCTGGGCACGACTAAATAGCACCGGGGAGCTGTTTTTT; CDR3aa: CATSSPWARLNSTGELFF
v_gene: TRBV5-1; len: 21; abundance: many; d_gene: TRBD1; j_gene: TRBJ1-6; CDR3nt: TGCGCCAGCAGCTTGCACAGGGGAGTTTCGGTTGACAGCCGTGGTGGTTCACCCCTCCACTTT; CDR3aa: CASSLHRGVSVDSRGGSPLHF
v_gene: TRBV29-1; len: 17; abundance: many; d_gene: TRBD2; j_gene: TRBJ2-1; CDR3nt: TGCAGCGTTGTGCCGATCAGGCCGGGAGGGACTGGAGTTGAGCAGTTCTTC; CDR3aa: CSVVPIRPGGTGVEQFF
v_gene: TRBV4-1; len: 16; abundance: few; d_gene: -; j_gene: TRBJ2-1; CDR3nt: TGCGCCAGCAGCCAGGAAGCTAGCATGACCTACAATGAGCAGTTCTTC; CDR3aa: CASSQEASMTYNEQFF
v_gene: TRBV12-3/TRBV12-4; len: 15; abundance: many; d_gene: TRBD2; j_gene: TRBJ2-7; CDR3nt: TGTGCCAGCAGTTTCGGCCTAGCGGGTTCCTACGAGCAGTACTTC; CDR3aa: CASSFGLAGSYEQYF
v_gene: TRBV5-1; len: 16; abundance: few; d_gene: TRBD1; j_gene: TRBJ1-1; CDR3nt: TGCGCCAGCAGCCGCTCCGGACAGGGCCAGAACACTGAAGCTTTCTTT; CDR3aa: CASSRSGQGQNTEAFF
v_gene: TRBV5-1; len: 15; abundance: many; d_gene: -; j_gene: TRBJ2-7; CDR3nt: TGCGCCAGCAGTCAGAAAGGGACCCAGACTTCCGAGCAGTACTTC; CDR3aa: CASSQKGTQTSEQYF
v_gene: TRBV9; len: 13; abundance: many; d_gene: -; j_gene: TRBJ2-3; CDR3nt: TGTGCCAGCAGCAGACCCTTCACAGATACGCAGTATTTT; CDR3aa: CASSRPFTDTQYF
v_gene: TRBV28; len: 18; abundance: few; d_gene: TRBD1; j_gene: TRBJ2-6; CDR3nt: TGTGCCAGCAGAATTACAGGGGGTCACGTCTCTGGGGCCAACGTCCTGACTTTC; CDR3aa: CASRITGGHVSGANVLTF
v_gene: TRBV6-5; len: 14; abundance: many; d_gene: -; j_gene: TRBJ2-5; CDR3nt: TGTGCCAGCAGTTACTCGAGAGGGACGGAGACCCAGTACTTC; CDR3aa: CASSYSRGTETQYF
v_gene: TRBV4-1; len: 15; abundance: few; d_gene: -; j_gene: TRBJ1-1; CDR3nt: TGCGCCAGCAGCCCCGCGGGGGGGGTGCACACTGAAGCTTTCTTT; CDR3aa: CASSPAGGVHTEAFF
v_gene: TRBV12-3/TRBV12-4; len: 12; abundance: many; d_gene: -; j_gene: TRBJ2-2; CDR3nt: TGTGCCAGCCGTACGGAGACCGGGGAGCTGTTTTTT; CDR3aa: CASRTETGELFF
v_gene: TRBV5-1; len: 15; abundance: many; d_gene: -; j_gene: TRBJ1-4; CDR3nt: TGCGCCAGCAGCTTGGGGGTTTCAACTAATGAAAAACTGTTTTTT; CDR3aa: CASSLGVSTNEKLFF
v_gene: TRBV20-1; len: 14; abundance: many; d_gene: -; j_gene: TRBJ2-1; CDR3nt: TGCAGTGCTAGTGCGGGCCCCTCCTACAATGAGCAGTTCTTC; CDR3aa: CSASAGPSYNEQFF
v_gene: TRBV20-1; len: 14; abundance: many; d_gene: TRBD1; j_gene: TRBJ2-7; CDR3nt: TGCAGTGCTAGAGATCCCGGGACAGGGGTCGAGCAGTACTTC; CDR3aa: CSARDPGTGVEQYF
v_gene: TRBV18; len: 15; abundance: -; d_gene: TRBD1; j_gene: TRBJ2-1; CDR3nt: TGTGCCAGCTCACCTGTGGGACAGGGGTACAATGAGCAGTTCTTC; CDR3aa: CASSPVGQGYNEQFF
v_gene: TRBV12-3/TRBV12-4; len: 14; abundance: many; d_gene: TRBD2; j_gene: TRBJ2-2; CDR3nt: TGTGCCAGCAGTCCCCGGGGGGTTGCCGGGGAGCTGTTTTTT; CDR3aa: CASSPRGVAGELFF
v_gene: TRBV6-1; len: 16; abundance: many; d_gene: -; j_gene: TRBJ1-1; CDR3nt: TGTGCCAGCAGACTACAGTATTTGAACCGTAACACTGAAGCTTTCTTT; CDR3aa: CASRLQYLNRNTEAFF
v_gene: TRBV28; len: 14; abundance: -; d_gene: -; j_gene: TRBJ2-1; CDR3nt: TGTGCCAGCAGGTACTCCGGACTAAGTTCGGGGCAGTTCTTC; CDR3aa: CASRYSGLSSGQFF
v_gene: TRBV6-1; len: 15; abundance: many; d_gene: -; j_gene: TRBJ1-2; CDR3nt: TGTGCCAGTCGAGGGGCGGCAGAAGCTAACTATGGCTACACCTTC; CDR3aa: CASRGAAEANYGYTF
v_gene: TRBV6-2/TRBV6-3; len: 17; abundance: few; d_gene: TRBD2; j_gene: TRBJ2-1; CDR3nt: TGTGCCAGCAACTATCGCACTAGCGGGAGTTCCTACAATGAGCAGTTCTTC; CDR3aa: CASNYRTSGSSYNEQFF
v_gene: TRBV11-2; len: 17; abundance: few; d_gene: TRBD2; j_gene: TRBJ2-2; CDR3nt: TGTGCCAGCAGCTTAGGGGAACTAGCGGGGGTCGTCGGGGAGCTGTTTTTT; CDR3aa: CASSLGELAGVVGELFF
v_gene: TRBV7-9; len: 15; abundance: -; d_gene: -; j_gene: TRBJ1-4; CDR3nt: TGTGCCAGCAGCTTTGGACTTGCGGAAGATGAAAAACTGTTTTTT; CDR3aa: CASSFGLAEDEKLFF
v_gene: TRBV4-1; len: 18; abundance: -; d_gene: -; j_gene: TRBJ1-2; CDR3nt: TGCGCCAGCAGCCAAGATTTTTGGGGGGCGCGGTTAAGCTATGGCTACACCTTC; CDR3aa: CASSQDFWGARLSYGYTF